The entry that follows covers one T cell receptor beta chain sequence. Its specificity is unknown. This record belongs to a study of CD8 T cells in ankylosing spondylitis. Broader study findings: In ankylosing spondylitis patients, matched synovial fluid reportedly showed significant enrichment of disease-linked clones. For ankylosing spondylitis blood, a TCR beta motif of under ten highly homologous variants appeared characteristic. Earlier authors reported some of these motif variants in reactive arthritis synovial fluid and blood.

Quantitative barcoded 5'-RACE was used to prepare TCR beta libraries. TCRdb processed the 5' RACE reads anew with MiXCR; each CDR3 protein has one entry. The sample consists of 400,000 to 450,000 distinct CDR3 sequences, roughly 15% of them appearing once. Germline V CDR1 and CDR2: DFQATT, SNEGSKA (reference sequence). V was trimmed by 2 bases and J by 3 bases, leaving 13 bases between them. The CDR3 spans 15 residues. This rearrangement joins TRBV20-1 to TRBJ1-4, with a weak D call TRBD1 (6 bases). The receptor was derived from a male donor with ankylosing spondylitis. Sequenced sample: blood, either unsorted or a sorted T cell fraction (not recorded which). CDR3 region: CSARRQGRSNEKLFF. The CDR3, as DNA: TGCAGTGCTAGACGGCAGGGGCGGTCTAATGAAAAACTGTTTTTT.